The clone carrying this T cell receptor beta chain was observed a few times. The antigen is undetermined. TCRdb re-derived calls from the RT-PCR reads in MiXCR, one entry per CDR3 protein. This sample has hundreds of thousands of distinct CDR3 sequences; around 8% occur once, and the top ten carry roughly 13%. There are 16 residues in the CDR3. Germline CDR1 is DFQATT and CDR2 is SNEGSKA (reference sequence). Trimming removed 7 bases from V and 4 bases from J; junction bases left unmatched: 10. These data originate in a study of response to subunit inactivated influenza vaccine. Study-wide results and caveats: It was the authors' suggestion that each seasonal influenza vaccination recruits few new T cells.

The sequenced sample was PBMCs from blood, obtained about 23 months after vaccination. The sequence was obtained from a man aged 45 to 70 who received an inactivated influenza vaccine. The V and J genes are TRBV20-1 and TRBJ1-6; 10 positions match TRBD1. DNA for the CDR3: TGCAGTGTCCGGCCTTGGACAGGGGGTTATAATTCACCCCTCCACTTT. Protein product: CSVRPWTGGYNSPLHF.